This T cell receptor (beta chain) appears in the sequencing data of a study of T cell repertoires in cytomegalovirus infection. Study-wide context: In public TCR beta signatures, there were indications of both CMV infection and matching HLA type. Study-wide results and caveats: Clonotype analysis showed dominance of the ex vivo response by HLA-C-restricted CMV-specific TCR beta clonotypes. Totalled public TCR beta family frequency picked out people who carried CMV plus the relevant HLA.

TCRdb reprocessed the reads via MiXCR and lists one record per CDR3 protein. The sample consists of fewer than 550,000 distinct CDR3 sequences, 16% of them appearing once. A remark on this clonotype: The antigen is unknown.

This CDR3 comprises 14 residues. Per germline, CDR1 SQVTM and CDR2 ANQGSEA. After removal of 5 bases from V and 6 bases from J, the junction contained 7 bases not matched to a gene. The source is a human donor in good health (CMV status not recorded). Some clones in this sample may be carry-over from other donors' samples. Sequencing was done on a sample of CD8+ T cells from PBMCs. This chain uses TRBV29-1 with TRBJ2-2; 9 bases fit TRBD1. The CDR3 DNA is TGCAGCGTTACCACAGGGGGCCAGCCCGGGGAGCTGTTTTTT. Amino acid sequence: CSVTTGGQPGELFF.